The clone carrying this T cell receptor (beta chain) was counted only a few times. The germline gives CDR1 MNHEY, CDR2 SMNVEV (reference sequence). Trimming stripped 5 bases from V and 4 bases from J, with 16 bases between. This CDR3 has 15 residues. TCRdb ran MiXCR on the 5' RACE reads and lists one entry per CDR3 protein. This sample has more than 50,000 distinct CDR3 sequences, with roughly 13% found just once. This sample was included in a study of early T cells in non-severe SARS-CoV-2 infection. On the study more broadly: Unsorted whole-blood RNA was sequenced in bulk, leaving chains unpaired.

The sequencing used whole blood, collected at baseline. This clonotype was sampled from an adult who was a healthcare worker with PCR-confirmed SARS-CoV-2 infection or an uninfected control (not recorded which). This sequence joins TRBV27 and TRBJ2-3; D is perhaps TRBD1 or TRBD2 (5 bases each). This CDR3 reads CASSPLLGAADTQYF. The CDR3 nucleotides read TGTGCCAGCAGTCCATTACTAGGGGCGGCAGATACGCAGTATTTT.